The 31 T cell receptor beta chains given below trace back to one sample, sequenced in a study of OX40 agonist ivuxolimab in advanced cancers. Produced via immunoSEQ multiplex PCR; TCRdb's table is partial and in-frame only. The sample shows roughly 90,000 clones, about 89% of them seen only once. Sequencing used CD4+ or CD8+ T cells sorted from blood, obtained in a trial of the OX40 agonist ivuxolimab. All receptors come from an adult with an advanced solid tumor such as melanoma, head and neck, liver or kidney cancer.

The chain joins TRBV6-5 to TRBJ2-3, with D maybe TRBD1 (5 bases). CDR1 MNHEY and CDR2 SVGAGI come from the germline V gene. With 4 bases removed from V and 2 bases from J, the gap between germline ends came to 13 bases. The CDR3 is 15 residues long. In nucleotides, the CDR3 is TGTGCCAGCAGTTCTGTCACAGGACCCACAGATACGCAGTATTTT. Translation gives CASSSVTGPTDTQYF.

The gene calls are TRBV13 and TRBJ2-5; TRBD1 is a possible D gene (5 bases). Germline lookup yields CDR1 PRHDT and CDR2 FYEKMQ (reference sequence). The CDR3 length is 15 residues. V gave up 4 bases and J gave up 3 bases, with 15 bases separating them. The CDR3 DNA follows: TGTGCCAGCAGCTACCCCAGGGAAAACGAAGAGACCCAGTACTTC. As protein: CASSYPRENEETQYF.

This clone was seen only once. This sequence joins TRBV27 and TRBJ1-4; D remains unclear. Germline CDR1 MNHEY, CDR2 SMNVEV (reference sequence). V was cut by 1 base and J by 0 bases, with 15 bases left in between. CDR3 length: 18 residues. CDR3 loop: CASSLYAGAVATNEKLFF. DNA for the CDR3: TGTGCCAGCAGTTTATATGCAGGCGCAGTTGCAACTAATGAAAAACTGTTTTTT.

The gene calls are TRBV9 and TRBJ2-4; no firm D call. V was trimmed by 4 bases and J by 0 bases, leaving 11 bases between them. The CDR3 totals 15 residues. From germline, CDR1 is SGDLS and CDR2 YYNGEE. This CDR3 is CASSPAQGAKNIQYF. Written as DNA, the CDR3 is TGTGCCAGCAGCCCGGCCCAAGGAGCCAAAAACATTCAGTACTTC.

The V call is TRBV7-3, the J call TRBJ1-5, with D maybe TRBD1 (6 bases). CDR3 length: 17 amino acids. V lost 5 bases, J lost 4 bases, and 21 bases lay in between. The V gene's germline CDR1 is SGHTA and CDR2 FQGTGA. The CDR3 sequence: CASSDRIGTHFNQPQHF. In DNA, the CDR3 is TGTGCCAGCAGCGATAGGATTGGGACACACTTTAATCAGCCCCAGCATTTT.

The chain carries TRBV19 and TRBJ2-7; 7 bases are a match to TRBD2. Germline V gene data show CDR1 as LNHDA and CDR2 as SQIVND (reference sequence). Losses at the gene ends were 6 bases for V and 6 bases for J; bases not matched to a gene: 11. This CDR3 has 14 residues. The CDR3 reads CASSQGEGLGEQYF. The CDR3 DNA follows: TGTGCCAGTAGCCAAGGGGAGGGCCTTGGCGAGCAGTACTTC.

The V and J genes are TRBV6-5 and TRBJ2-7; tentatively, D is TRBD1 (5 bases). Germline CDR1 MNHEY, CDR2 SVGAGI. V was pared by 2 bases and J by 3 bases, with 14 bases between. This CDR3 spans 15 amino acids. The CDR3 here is CASSYLSGQGYEQYF. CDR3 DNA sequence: TGTGCCAGCAGTTACCTCTCGGGCCAGGGCTACGAGCAGTACTTC.

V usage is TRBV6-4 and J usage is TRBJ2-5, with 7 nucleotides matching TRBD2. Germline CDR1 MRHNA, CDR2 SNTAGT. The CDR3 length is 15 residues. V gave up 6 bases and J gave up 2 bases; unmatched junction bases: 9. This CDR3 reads CASSASGGGQETQYF. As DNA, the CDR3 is TGTGCCAGCAGCGCTAGCGGAGGAGGGCAAGAGACCCAGTACTTC.

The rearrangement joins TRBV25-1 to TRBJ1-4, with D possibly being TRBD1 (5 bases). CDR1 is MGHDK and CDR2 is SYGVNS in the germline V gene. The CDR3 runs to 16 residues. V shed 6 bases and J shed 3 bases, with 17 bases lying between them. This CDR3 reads CASSKQPSGANEKLFF. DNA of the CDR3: TGTGCCAGCAGCAAACAGCCGTCGGGGGCTAATGAAAAACTGTTTTTT.

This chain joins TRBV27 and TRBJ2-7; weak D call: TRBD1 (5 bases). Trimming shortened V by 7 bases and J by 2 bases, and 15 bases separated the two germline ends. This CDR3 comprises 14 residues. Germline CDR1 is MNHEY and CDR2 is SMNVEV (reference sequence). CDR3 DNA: TGTGCCAGCATCGCCAGGGCTAATCCCTACGAGCAGTACTTC. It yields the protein CASIARANPYEQYF.

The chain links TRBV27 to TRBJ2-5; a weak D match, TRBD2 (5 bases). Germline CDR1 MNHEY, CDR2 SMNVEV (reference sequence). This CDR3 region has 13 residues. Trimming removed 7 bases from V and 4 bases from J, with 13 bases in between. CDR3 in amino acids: CASTLARGETQYF. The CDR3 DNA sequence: TGTGCCAGCACTCTAGCACGTGGAGAGACCCAGTACTTC.

Here the CDR3 DNA reads TGCGCCAGCAGCGACCCTCACAGGTTAGGTGAAAAACTGTTTTTT. This codes for CASSDPHRLGEKLFF. This chain connects TRBV5-1 to TRBJ1-4, with a tentative D call TRBD1 (5 bases). The germline CDR1 and CDR2 sequences are SGHRS and YFSETQ. The CDR3 contains 15 residues. V was cut by 4 bases and J by 7 bases, with 17 bases left in between.

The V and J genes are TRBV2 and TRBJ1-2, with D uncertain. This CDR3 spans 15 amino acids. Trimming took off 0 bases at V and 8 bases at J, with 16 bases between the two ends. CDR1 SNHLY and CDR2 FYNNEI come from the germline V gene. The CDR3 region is CASSEARRGSTGYTF. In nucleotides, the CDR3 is TGTGCCAGCAGTGAAGCGCGACGGGGATCCACGGGCTACACCTTC.

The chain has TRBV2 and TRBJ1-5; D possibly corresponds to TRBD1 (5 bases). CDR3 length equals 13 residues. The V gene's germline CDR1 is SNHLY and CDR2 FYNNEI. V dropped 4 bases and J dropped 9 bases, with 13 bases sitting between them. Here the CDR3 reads CASSVAGARPQHF. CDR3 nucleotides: TGTGCCAGCAGTGTTGCCGGGGCGAGGCCCCAGCATTTT.

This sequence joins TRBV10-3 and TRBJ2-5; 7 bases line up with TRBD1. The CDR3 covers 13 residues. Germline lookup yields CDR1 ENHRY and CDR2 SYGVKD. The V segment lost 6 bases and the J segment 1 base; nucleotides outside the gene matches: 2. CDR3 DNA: TGTGCCATCAGCGGGACAGTCCAAGAGACCCAGTACTTC. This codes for CAISGTVQETQYF.

The CDR3 bases are TGTGCCAGCAGCTTAGAGGGACTAGCGGCCAATGAGCAGTTCTTC. Protein: CASSLEGLAANEQFF. The gene calls are TRBV11-2 and TRBJ2-1; TRBD2 matches 11 bases. With V trimmed by 0 bases and J by 6 bases, 1 base remained unmatched. CDR1 is SGHAT and CDR2 is FQNNGV in the germline V gene. This CDR3 has 15 amino acids.

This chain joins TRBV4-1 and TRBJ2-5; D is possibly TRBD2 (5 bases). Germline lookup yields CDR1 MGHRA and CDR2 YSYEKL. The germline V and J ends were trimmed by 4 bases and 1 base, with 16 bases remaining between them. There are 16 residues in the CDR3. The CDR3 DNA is TGCGCCAGCAGCCTTATGCCCCCGGGATCCCAAGAGACCCAGTACTTC. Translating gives CASSLMPPGSQETQYF.

The CDR3 sequence: CASALARGLGEQYF. The CDR3 bases are TGTGCCAGCGCCCTCGCCAGGGGGCTTGGCGAGCAGTACTTC. V is TRBV5-5 and J is TRBJ2-7; 8 bases align to TRBD1. In germline, CDR1 is SGHKS, CDR2 YYEKEE (reference sequence). The CDR3 loop spans 14 amino acids. Unmatched junction bases numbered 12, after V lost 7 bases and J lost 6 bases.

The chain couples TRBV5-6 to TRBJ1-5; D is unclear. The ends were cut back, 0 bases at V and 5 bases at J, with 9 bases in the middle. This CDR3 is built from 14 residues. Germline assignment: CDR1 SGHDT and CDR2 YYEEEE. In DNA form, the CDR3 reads TGTGCCAGCAGCTTGGCCTTATCCGATCAGCCCCAGCATTTT. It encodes CASSLALSDQPQHF.

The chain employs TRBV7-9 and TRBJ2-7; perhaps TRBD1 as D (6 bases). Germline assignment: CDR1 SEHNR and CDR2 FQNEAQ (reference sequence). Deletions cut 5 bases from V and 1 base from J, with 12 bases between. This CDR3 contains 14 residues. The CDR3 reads CASSDRTASYEQYF. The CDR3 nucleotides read TGTGCCAGCAGCGACAGGACTGCGTCCTACGAGCAGTACTTC.

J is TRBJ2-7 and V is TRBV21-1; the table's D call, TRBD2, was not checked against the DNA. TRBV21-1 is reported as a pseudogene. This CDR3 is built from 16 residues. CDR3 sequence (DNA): TGTGCCAGCAGCAAATACGGGGTGTATAGTTCCTACGAGCAGTACTTC. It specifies CASSKYGVYSSYEQYF.

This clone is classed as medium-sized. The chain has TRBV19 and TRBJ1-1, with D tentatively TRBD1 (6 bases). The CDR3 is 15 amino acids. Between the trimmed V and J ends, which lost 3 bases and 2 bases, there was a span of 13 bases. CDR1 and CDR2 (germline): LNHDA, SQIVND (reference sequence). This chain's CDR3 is CASSIVNRDNTEAFF. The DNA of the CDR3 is TGTGCCAGTAGTATTGTGAACAGGGATAACACTGAAGCTTTCTTT.

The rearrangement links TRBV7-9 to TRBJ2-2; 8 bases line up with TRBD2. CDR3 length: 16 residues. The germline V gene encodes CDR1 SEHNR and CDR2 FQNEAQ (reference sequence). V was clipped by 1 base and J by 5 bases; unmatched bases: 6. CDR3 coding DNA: TGTGCCAGCAGCTTAGGCGGCGGGAGGTCGACCGGGGAGCTGTTTTTT. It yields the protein CASSLGGGRSTGELFF.

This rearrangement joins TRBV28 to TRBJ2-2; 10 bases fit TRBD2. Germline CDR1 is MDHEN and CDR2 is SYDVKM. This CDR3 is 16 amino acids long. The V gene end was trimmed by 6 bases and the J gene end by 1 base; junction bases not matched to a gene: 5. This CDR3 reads CASRGTSVLNTGELFF. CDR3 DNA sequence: TGTGCCAGCAGGGGGACTAGCGTATTGAACACCGGGGAGCTGTTTTTT. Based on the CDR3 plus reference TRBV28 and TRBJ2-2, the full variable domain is DVKVTQSSRYLVKRTGEKVFLECVQDMDHENMFWYRQDPGLGLRLIYFSYDVKMKEKGDIPEGYSVSREKKERFSLILESASTNQTSMYLCASRGTSVLNTGELFFGEGSRLTVL.

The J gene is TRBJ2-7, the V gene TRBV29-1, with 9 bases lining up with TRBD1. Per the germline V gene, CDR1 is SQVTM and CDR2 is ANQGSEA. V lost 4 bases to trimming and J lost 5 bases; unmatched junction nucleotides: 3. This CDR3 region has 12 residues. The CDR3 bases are TGCAGCGTTGTGGACAGGGGTGACGAGCAGTACTTC. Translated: CSVVDRGDEQYF.

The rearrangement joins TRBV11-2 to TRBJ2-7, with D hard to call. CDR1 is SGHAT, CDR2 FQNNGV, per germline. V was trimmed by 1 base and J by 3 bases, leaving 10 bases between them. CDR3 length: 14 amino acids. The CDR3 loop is CASSLVGLFYEQYF. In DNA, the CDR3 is TGTGCCAGCAGCTTAGTAGGTCTATTCTACGAGCAGTACTTC.

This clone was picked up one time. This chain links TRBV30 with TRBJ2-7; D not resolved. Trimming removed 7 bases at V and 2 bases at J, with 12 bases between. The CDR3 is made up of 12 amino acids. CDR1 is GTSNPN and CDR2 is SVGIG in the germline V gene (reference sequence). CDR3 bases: TGTGCCTCTTCGGACGGCCCCTACGAGCAGTACTTC. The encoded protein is CASSDGPYEQYF.

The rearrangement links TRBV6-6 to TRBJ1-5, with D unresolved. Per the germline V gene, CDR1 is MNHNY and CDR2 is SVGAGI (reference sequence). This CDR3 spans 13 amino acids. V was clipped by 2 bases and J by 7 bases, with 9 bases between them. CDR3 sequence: CASSYLRAQPQHF. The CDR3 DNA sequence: TGTGCCAGCAGTTACCTTCGGGCCCAGCCCCAGCATTTT.

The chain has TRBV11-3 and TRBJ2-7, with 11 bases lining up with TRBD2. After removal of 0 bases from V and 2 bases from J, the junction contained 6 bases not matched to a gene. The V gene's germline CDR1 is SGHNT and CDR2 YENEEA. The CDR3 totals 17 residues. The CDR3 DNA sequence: TGTGCCAGCAGCTTAGAATTACTAGCGGGAGTTCCCTACGAGCAGTACTTC. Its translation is CASSLELLAGVPYEQYF.

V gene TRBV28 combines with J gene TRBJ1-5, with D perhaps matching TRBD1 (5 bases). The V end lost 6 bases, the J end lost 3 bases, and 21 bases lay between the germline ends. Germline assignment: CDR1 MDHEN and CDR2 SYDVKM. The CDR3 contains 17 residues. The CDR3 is CASRLGTAGIVNQPQHF. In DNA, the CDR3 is TGTGCCAGCAGGCTCGGGACCGCGGGGATTGTCAATCAGCCCCAGCATTTT. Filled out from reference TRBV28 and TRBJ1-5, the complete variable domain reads DVKVTQSSRYLVKRTGEKVFLECVQDMDHENMFWYRQDPGLGLRLIYFSYDVKMKEKGDIPEGYSVSREKKERFSLILESASTNQTSMYLCASRLGTAGIVNQPQHFGDGTRLSIL.

CDR3 DNA sequence: TGTGCCAGCAGCTTAACTGGGACTGAAGCTTTCTTT. Translated: CASSLTGTEAFF. The chain carries TRBV11-2 and TRBJ1-1; the D is unclear. The CDR3 is 12 amino acids. Deletions cut 2 bases from V and 5 bases from J, with 6 bases between. In germline, CDR1 is SGHAT, CDR2 FQNNGV.